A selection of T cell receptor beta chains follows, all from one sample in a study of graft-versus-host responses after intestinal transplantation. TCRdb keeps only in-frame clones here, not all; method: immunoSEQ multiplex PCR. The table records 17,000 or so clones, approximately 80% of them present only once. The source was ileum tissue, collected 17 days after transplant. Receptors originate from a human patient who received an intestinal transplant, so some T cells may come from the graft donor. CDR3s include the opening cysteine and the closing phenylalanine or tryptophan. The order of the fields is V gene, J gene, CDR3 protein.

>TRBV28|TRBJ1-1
CASSPDREDTEAFF
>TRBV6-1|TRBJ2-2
CASSETSGTFGELFF
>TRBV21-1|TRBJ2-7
CASSKNHRGLSSYEQYF
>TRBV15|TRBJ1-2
CATSRVYGRKLSYGYTF
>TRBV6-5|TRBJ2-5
CASTLRETQYF
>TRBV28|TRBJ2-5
CASSLSRQETQYF
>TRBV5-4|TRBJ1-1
CASSLGHTEAFF
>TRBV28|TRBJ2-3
CASSSPSLTSTDTQYF
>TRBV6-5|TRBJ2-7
CASRPWGNSYEQYF
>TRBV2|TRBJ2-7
CASSTVPGLAGAEQYF
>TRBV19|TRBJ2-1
CASSGFPSGTGNYNEQFF
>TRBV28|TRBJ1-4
CASSSPDPRNEKLFF
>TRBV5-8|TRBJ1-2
CASRNLKNYGYTF
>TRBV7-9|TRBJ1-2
CASSLGDRVVDGYTF
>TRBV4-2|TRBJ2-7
CASSLEFAGTSSYEQYF
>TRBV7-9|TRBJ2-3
CASGIGAIGADTQYF
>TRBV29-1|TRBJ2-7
CSVVGTSGSSYEQYF
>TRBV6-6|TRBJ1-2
CASSRFRDRGHGYTF
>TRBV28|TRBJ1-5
CASVGGDNQPQHF
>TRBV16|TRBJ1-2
CASSQSTGDRYGYTF
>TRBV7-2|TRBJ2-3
CASSSGLTNTQYF
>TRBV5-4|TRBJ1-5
CASSLGGDGNQPQHF
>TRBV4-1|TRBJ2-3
CASSEWLAGADTQYF
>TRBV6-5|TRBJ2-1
CASSYGAGTGNEQFF
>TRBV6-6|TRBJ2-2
CASSGGNTGELFF
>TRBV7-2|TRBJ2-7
CASSSPGLAGWEQYF
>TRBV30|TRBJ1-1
CAWISSETPLTSEAFF
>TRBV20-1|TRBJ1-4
CSANPTNKLFF
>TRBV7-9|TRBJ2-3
CASSTQGNKADTQYF
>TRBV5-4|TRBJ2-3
CASSLGLFLDTQYF
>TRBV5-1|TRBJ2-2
CASSLGRYTGELFF
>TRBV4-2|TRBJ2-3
CASSPPYISSTDTQYF
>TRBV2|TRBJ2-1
CASSQREGYNEQFF
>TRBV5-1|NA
CASSLGAEGPLYEQYF
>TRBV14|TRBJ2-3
CASSPGGSYGTNTQYF